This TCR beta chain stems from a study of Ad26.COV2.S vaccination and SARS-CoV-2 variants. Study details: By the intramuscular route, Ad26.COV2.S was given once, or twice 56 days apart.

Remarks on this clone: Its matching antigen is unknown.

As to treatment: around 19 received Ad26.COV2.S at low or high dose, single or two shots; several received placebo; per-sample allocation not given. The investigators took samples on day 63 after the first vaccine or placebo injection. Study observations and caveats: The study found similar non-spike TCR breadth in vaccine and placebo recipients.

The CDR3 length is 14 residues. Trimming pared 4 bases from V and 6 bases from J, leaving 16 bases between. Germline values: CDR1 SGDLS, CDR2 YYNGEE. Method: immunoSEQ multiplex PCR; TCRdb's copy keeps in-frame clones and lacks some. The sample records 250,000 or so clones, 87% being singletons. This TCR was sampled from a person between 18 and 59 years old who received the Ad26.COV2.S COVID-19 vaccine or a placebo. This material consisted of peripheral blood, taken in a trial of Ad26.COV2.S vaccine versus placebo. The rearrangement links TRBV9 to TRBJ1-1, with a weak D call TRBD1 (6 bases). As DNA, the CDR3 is TGTGCCAGCAGCCCGGAACGGGGGGCCCCTGAAGCTTTCTTT. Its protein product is CASSPERGAPEAFF.